The entry below gives a single TCR beta chain sequence along with its context. Its specificity is unknown. Mismatch with germline at one junction end may stem from a read error. Adult Caucasians living in Nashville, Tennessee made up all of the donors. The CDR3 loop spans 11 amino acids. The germline gives CDR1 DFQATT, CDR2 SNEGSKA (reference sequence). This record belongs to a study of shared clonotypes between healthy human individuals. Study findings and constraints: Non-shared clonotypes had lower generation probabilities than clonotypes shared by all four sorted-subset donors.

The method was immunoSEQ multiplex PCR; TCRdb's version includes in-frame clones alone and lacks a portion of them. The sample lists approximately 2.3 million clones, 93% seen once, with roughly 0.36% in the top ten. The chain combines TRBV20-1 with TRBJ2-7; no firm D call. The material sequenced was naive CD4+ T cells from PBMCs. Regarding subset: CD45RA+ positively selected. This receptor was obtained from a man aged 18 to 29 in good health. Some clones in this sample may be carry-over from other donors' samples. CDR3 amino acids: CSASSSHEQYF. DNA for the CDR3: TGCAGTGCTTCCTCCTCCCACGAGCAGTACTTC.